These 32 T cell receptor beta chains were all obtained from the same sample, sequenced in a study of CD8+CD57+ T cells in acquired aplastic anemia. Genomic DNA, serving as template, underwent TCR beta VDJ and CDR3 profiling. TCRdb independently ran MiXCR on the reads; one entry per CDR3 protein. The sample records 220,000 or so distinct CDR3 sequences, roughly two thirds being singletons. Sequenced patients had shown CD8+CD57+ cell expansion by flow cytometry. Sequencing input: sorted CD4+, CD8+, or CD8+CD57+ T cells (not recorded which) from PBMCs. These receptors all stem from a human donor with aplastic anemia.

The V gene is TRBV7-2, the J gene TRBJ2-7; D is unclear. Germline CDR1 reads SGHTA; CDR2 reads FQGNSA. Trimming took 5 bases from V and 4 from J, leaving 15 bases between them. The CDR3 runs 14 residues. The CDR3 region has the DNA TGTGCCAGCAGCGGCGATTTCTCCCGGTACGAGCAGTACTTC. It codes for CASSGDFSRYEQYF.

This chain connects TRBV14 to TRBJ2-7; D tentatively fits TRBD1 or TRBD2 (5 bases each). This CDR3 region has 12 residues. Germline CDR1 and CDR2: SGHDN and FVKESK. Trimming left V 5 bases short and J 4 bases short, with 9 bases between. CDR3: CASSGTRYEQYF. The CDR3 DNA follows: TGTGCCAGCAGCGGGACCCGGTACGAGCAGTACTTC.

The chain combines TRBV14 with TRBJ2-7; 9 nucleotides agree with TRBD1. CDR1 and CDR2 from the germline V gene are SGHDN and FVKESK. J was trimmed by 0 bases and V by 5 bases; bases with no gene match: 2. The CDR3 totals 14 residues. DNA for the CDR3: TGTGCCAGCAGCTGGACAGGGGTCTCCTACGAGCAGTACTTC. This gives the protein CASSWTGVSYEQYF.

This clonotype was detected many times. The CDR3 region has the DNA TGTGCCACCATGGATTCCAATGAGCAGTTCTTC. Its translation: CATMDSNEQFF. This chain uses TRBV24-1 with TRBJ2-1; D gene unclear. This CDR3 has 11 amino acids. Germline CDR1 reads KGHDR; CDR2 reads SFDVKD. Trimming stripped 8 bases from V and 6 bases from J, with 7 bases between.

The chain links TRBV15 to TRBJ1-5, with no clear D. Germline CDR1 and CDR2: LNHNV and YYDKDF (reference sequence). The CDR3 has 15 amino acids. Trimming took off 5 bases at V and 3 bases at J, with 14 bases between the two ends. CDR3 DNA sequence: TGTGCCACCAGCCTAGAAAGGGCACCCAATCAGCCCCAGCATTTT. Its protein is CATSLERAPNQPQHF.

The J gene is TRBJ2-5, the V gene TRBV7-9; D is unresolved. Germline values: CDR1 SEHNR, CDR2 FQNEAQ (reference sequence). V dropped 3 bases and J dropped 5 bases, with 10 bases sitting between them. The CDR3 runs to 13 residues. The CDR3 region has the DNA TGTGCCAGCAGCTTGGCCCCCGGGGAGACCCAGTACTTC. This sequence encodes CASSLAPGETQYF.

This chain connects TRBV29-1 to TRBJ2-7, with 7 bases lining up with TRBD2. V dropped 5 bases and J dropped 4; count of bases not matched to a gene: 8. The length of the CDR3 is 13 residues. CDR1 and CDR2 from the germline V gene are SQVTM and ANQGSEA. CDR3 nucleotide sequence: TGCAGCGTTCTTTCGCAGGGAGGGTACGAGCAGTACTTC. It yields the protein CSVLSQGGYEQYF.

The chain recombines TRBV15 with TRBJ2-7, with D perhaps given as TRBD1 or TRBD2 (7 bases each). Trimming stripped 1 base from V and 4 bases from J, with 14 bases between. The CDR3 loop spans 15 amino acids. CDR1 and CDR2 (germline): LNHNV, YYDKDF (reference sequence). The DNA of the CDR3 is TGTGCCACCAGCAGAGGCCGACAGGGAGGGTACGAGCAGTACTTC. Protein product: CATSRGRQGGYEQYF.

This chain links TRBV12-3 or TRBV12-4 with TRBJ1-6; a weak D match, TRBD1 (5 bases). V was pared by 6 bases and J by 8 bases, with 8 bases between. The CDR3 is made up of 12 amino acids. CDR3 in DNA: TGTGCCAGCAGGGTCAGGGATTCACCCCTCCACTTT. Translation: CASRVRDSPLHF.

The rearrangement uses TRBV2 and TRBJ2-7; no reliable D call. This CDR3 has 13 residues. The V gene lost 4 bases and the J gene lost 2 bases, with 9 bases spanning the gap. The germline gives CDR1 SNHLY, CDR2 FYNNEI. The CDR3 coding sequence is TGTGCCAGCAGTGGCGGCAGCACCTACGAGCAGTACTTC. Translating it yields CASSGGSTYEQYF.

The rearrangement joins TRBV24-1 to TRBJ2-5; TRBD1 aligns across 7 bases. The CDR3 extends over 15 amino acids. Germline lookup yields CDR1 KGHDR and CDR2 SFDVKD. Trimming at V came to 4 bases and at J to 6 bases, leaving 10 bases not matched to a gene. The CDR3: CATSDSTGLGKTQYF. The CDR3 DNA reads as TGTGCCACCAGTGACTCGACAGGGCTTGGAAAGACCCAGTACTTC.

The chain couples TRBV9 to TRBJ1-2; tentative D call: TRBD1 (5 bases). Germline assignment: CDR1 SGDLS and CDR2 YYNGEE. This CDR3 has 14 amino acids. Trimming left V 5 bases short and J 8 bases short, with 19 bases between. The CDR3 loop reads CASRPLREGKGYTF. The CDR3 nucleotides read TGTGCCAGCAGGCCACTTAGGGAGGGGAAAGGCTACACCTTC.

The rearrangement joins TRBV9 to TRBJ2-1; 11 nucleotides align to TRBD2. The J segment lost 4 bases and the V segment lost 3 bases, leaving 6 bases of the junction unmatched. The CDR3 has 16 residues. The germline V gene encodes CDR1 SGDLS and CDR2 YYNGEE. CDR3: CASSESTSGGYNEQFF. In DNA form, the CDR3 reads TGTGCCAGCAGCGAAAGTACTAGCGGGGGTTACAATGAGCAGTTCTTC.

CDR3 loop: CATSDTVDRGLTGAQYF. The CDR3 DNA follows: TGTGCCACCAGTGATACCGTTGACAGGGGCCTGACCGGGGCCCAGTACTTC. The chain uses TRBV24-1 and TRBJ2-5; 8 bases align to TRBD1. The germline CDR1 and CDR2 sequences are KGHDR and SFDVKD. Trimming took 3 bases from V and 9 from J; bases not matched to a gene: 17. The CDR3 runs to 17 residues.

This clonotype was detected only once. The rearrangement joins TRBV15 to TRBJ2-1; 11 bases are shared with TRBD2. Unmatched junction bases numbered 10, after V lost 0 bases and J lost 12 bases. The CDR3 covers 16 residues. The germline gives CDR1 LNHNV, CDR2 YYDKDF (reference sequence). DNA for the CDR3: TGTGCCACCAGCAGAGAGCTAGCGGGGGGCACAGATACGCAGTTCTTC. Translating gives CATSRELAGGTDTQFF.

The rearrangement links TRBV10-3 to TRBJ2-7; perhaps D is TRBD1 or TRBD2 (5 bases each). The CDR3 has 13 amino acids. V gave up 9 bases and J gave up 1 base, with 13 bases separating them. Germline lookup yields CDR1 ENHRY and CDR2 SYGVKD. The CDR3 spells CAMRDGGSYEQYF. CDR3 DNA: TGTGCCATGAGGGATGGGGGTTCCTACGAGCAGTACTTC.

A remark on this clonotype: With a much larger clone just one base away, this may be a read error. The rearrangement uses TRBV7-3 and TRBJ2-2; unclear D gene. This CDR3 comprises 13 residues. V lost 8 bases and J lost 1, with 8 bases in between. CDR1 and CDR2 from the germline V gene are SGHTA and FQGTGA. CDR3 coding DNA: TGTGCCAGCCCCAGGCGGAACACCGGGGAGCTGTTTTTT. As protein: CASPRRNTGELFF.

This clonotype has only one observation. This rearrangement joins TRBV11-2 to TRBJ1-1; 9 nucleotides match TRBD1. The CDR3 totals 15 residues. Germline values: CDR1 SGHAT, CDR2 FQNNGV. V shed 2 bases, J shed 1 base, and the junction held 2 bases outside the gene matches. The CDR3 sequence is CASSLTGGANTEAFF. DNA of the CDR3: TGTGCCAGCAGCTTAACAGGGGGCGCGAACACTGAAGCTTTCTTT.

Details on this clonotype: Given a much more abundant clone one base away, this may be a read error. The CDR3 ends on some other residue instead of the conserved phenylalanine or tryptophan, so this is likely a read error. The chain's CDR3 is CASSPRRNTEAFL. The CDR3 DNA reads as TGCGCCAGCAGCCCCAGGCGGAACACTGAAGCTTTCCTT. V and J are TRBV10-1 and TRBJ1-1; D ambiguous. Between the trimmed V and J ends, which lost 6 bases and 1 base, there was a span of 9 bases. The CDR3 runs 13 residues. The germline gives CDR1 WNHNN, CDR2 SYGVQD (reference sequence).

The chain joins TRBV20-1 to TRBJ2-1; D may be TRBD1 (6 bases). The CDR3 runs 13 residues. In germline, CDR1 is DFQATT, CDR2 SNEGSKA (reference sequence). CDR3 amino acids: CSYYRDTYNEQFF. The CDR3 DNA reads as TGCAGCTACTACCGGGACACCTACAATGAGCAGTTCTTC.

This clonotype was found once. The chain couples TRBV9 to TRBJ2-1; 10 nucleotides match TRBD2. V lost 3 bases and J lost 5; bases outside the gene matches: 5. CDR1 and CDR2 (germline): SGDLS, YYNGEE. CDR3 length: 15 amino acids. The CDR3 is CASSAGTSAHNEQFF. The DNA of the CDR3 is TGTGCCAGCAGCGCCGGGACTAGCGCCCACAATGAGCAGTTCTTC.

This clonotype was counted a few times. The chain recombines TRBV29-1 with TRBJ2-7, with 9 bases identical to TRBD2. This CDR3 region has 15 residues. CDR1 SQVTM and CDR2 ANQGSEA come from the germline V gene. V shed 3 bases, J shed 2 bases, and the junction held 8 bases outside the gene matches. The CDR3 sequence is CSVELASGTTYEQYF. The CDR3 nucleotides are TGCAGCGTTGAGCTCGCTAGCGGGACAACCTACGAGCAGTACTTC.

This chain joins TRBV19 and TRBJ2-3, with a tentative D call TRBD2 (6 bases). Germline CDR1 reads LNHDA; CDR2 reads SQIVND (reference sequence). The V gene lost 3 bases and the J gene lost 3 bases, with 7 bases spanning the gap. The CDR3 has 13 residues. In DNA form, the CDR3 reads TGTGCCAGTAGTATTCGGGGGACAGATACGCAGTATTTT. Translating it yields CASSIRGTDTQYF.

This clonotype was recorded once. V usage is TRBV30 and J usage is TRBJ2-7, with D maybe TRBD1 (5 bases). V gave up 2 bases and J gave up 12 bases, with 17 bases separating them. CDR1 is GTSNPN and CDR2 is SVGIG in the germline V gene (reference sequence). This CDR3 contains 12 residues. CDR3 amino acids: CAWSFRTGELYF. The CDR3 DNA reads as TGTGCCTGGAGTTTCCGCACAGGTGAACTGTACTTC.

The DNA for the CDR3 is TGTGCCAGCAGTGAAGAGGGGCGGGGGACTGAAGCTTTCTTT. Amino acid sequence: CASSEEGRGTEAFF. The rearrangement links TRBV2 to TRBJ1-1; TRBD1 is a possible D gene (5 bases). The CDR3 covers 14 residues. Germline-derived CDR1 and CDR2 are SNHLY and FYNNEI. Trimming took 1 base from V and 5 from J, leaving 11 bases between them.

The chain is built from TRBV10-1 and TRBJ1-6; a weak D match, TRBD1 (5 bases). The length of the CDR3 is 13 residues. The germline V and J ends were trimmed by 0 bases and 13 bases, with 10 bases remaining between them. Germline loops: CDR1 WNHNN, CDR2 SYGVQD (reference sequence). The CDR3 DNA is TGCGCCAGCAGTGAGTCCGTAAGGGGCCCCCTCCACTTT. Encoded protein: CASSESVRGPLHF.

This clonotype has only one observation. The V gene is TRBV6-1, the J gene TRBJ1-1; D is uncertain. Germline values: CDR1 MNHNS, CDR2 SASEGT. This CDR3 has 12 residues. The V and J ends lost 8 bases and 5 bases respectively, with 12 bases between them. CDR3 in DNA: TGTGCCAGCGGAAGAACACGAACTGAAGCTTTCTTT. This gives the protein CASGRTRTEAFF.

In DNA, the CDR3 is TGTGCCAGCAGTGAATCCGTGTGGGACACTGAAGCTTTCTTT. It encodes CASSESVWDTEAFF. This chain links TRBV25-1 with TRBJ1-1; no firm D call. Trimming took off 1 base at V and 3 bases at J, with 9 bases between the two ends. Germline CDR1 and CDR2: MGHDK and SYGVNS. The CDR3 consists of 14 residues. Together with reference TRBV25-1 and TRBJ1-1, the CDR3 gives the full variable domain: EADIYQTPRYLVIGTGKKITLECSQTMGHDKMYWYQQDPGMELHLIHYSYGVNSTEKGDLSSESTVSRIRTEHFPLTLESARPSHTSQYLCASSESVWDTEAFFGQGTRLTVV.

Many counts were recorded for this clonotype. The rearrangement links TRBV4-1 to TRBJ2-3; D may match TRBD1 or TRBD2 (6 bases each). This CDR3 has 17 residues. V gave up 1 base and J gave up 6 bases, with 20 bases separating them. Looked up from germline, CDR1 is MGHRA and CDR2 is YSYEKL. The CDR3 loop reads CASSQARLGGVSDTQYF. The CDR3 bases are TGCGCCAGCAGCCAAGCTCGTCTGGGGGGCGTCTCGGATACGCAGTATTTT.

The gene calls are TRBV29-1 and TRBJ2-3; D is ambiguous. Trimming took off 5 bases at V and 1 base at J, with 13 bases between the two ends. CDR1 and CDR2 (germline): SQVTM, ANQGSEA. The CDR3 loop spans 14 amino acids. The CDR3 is CSVRKGLGTDTQYF. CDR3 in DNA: TGCAGCGTTCGGAAGGGTCTGGGCACAGATACGCAGTATTTT.

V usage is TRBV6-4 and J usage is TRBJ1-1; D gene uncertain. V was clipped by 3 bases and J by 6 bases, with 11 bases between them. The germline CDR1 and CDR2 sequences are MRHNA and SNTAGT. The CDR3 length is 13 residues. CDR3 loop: CASSDLPGAEAFF. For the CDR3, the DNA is TGTGCCAGCAGTGATTTGCCCGGCGCTGAAGCTTTCTTT.

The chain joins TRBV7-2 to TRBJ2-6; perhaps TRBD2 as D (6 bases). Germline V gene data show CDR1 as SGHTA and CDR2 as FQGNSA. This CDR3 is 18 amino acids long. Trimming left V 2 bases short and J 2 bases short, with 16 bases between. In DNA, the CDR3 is TGTGCCAGCAGCTTATGGGGAGGCTGGGGGGCTGGGGCCAACGTCCTGACTTTC. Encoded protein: CASSLWGGWGAGANVLTF.